Below are 13 T cell receptor beta chains sequenced from a single sample in a study of early T cells in non-severe SARS-CoV-2 infection. TCRdb used MiXCR to reprocess the 5' RACE reads, holding one entry per CDR3 protein. The sample carries about 39,000 distinct CDR3 sequences, roughly 4% recorded once. Sequenced input: whole blood. Receptors were obtained from an adult who was a healthcare worker with PCR-confirmed SARS-CoV-2 infection or an uninfected control (not recorded which).

This clonotype was observed many times. The chain joins TRBV5-4 to TRBJ1-3; D is unresolved. The germline V gene encodes CDR1 SGHNT and CDR2 YYREEE (reference sequence). The CDR3 has 12 amino acids. Trimming took off 5 bases at V and 4 bases at J, with 7 bases between the two ends. CDR3 DNA: TGTGCCAGCAGTTCTGTGGGAAACACCATATATTTT. It translates to CASSSVGNTIYF.

This clonotype was recorded many times. The chain is built from TRBV30 and TRBJ2-7, with D possibly being TRBD1 (6 bases). Germline CDR1 and CDR2: GTSNPN and SVGIG (reference sequence). This CDR3 comprises 13 residues. V was clipped by 3 bases and J by 3 bases, with 12 bases between them. CDR3 nucleotide sequence: TGTGCCTGGAGCGGACAGACATACTACGAGCAGTACTTC. This gives the protein CAWSGQTYYEQYF. Filled out from reference TRBV30 and TRBJ2-7, the complete variable domain reads SQTIHQWPATLVQPVGSPLSLECTVEGTSNPNLYWYRQAAGRGLQLLFYSVGIGQISSEVPQNLSASRPQDRQFILSSKKLLLSDSGFYLCAWSGQTYYEQYFGPGTRLTVT.

This clonotype showed up many times. The CDR3 loop is CAISESITTLYQETQYF. The CDR3 DNA is TGTGCCATCAGTGAGTCCATAACAACACTGTACCAAGAGACCCAGTACTTC. The chain couples TRBV10-3 to TRBJ2-5; the D is unclear. This CDR3 comprises 17 residues. V lost 0 bases and J lost 0, with 14 bases in between. Germline V lookup: CDR1 ENHRY, CDR2 SYGVKD.

The chain couples TRBV7-9 to TRBJ2-1; 13 bases are shared with TRBD2. CDR3 length equals 14 residues. In germline, CDR1 is SEHNR, CDR2 FQNEAQ (reference sequence). V shed 6 bases, J shed 9 bases, and the junction held 5 bases outside the gene matches. The chain's CDR3 is CASSTSGRASEQFF. The DNA for the CDR3 is TGTGCCAGCAGTACTAGCGGGAGGGCCAGTGAGCAGTTCTTC.

This clonotype was counted between two and nine times. The V call is TRBV2, the J call TRBJ1-4, with D hard to call. The CDR3 consists of 11 residues. Trimming left V 6 bases short and J 5 bases short, with 4 bases between. Germline V gene lookup returns CDR1 SNHLY and CDR2 FYNNEI. CDR3 amino acids: CASRQNEKLFF. The CDR3 DNA sequence: TGTGCCAGCAGACAAAATGAAAAACTGTTTTTT.

This clonotype was seen ten or more times. The CDR3 bases are TGTGCCAGCAGCTTAGGGACAGGGGTGTCTACCGAAAAACTGTTTTTT. Residues: CASSLGTGVSTEKLFF. The chain carries TRBV7-2 and TRBJ1-4; 9 nucleotides line up with TRBD1. The CDR3 spans 16 residues. V dropped 1 base and J dropped 8; count of bases not matched to a gene: 8. Germline values: CDR1 SGHTA, CDR2 FQGNSA.

In its sample, this clonotype was seen a few times. The rearrangement uses TRBV5-4 and TRBJ2-7, with a possible D match to TRBD1 (6 bases). Per the germline V gene, CDR1 is SGHNT and CDR2 is YYREEE (reference sequence). V gave up 5 bases and J gave up 2 bases, with 11 bases separating them. This CDR3 comprises 13 residues. The CDR3 region has the DNA TGTGCCAGCAGGGCGACAGGAACCTACGAGCAGTACTTC. Protein sequence: CASRATGTYEQYF. The complete variable domain, with remaining parts taken from reference TRBV5-4 and TRBJ2-7, reads ETGVTQSPTHLIKTRGQQVTLRCSSQSGHNTVSWYQQALGQGPQFIFQYYREEENGRGNFPPRFSGLQFPNYSSELNVNALELDDSALYLCASRATGTYEQYFGPGTRLTVT.

This clonotype occurred many times. The chain joins TRBV5-1 to TRBJ1-1, with D possibly TRBD1 on 6 matching bases. CDR3 length: 17 amino acids. Germline CDR1 reads SGHRS; CDR2 reads YFSETQ. The germline V and J ends were trimmed by 0 bases and 0 bases, with 15 bases remaining between them. This chain's CDR3 is CASSLGAGAGLNTEAFF. Here the CDR3 DNA reads TGCGCCAGCAGCTTGGGTGCAGGGGCCGGTCTGAACACTGAAGCTTTCTTT.

This clonotype has ten or more counts. The gene calls are TRBV6-6 and TRBJ2-7; D might be TRBD1 (5 bases). Germline loops: CDR1 MNHNY, CDR2 SVGAGI (reference sequence). This CDR3 has 15 amino acids. V gave up 2 bases and J gave up 1 base, with 12 bases separating them. The CDR3 sequence is CASSYGQGRSYEQYF. CDR3 DNA: TGTGCCAGCAGTTACGGCCAGGGAAGGTCCTACGAGCAGTACTTC.

There are many counts of this clonotype. The J gene is TRBJ2-3, the V gene TRBV7-9, with D perhaps matching TRBD1 or TRBD2 (5 bases each). Germline V CDR1 and CDR2: SEHNR, FQNEAQ (reference sequence). V was shortened by 4 bases and J by 0 bases, with 17 bases between the two germline ends. The CDR3 totals 17 residues. The CDR3 here is CASSSGARGGSTDTQYF. CDR3 nucleotides: TGTGCCAGCAGCTCCGGTGCGAGGGGCGGGAGCACAGATACGCAGTATTTT.

Many counts were recorded for this clonotype. The gene calls are TRBV3-2 and TRBJ2-7; the table's D call, TRBD1, was not checked against the DNA. TRBV3-2 is reported as a pseudogene. The CDR3 runs 15 residues. The chain's CDR3 is CASSQGQVSSYEQYF. CDR3 DNA: TGTGCCAGCAGCCAAGGACAGGTGAGCTCCTACGAGCAGTACTTC.

This clonotype was seen many times. V gene TRBV24-1 combines with J gene TRBJ2-4; TRBD2 agrees at 14 bases. The CDR3 extends over 19 amino acids. Germline values: CDR1 KGHDR, CDR2 SFDVKD. Germline trimming cut 4 bases from V and 0 bases from J; bases unmatched to any gene: 7. CDR3 sequence reads: CATSDRGLAGDPAKNIQYF. The DNA of the CDR3 is TGTGCCACCAGTGACCGGGGACTAGCGGGAGACCCAGCCAAAAACATTCAGTACTTC.

The sample holds a few counts of this clonotype. This chain joins TRBV15 and TRBJ1-1, with no clear D. V shed 0 bases and J shed 0 bases, with 2 bases lying between them. The germline V gene has CDR1 LNHNV and CDR2 YYDKDF (reference sequence). The CDR3 contains 13 residues. The CDR3 loop reads CATSRDLNTEAFF. CDR3 DNA sequence: TGTGCCACCAGCAGAGACCTGAACACTGAAGCTTTCTTT.